A single sample is the source of the 17 T cell receptor beta chains below, sequenced in a study of T cells in Graves' hyperthyroidism and ophthalmopathy. Amplification of TCR beta CDR3 regions was performed using RNA transcripts as template. Primed by the HTBI set, a first-round RT-PCR was run on the TCR CDR3. Using its own MiXCR run on the multiplex PCR reads, TCRdb lists one record per CDR3 protein. The data contain hundreds of thousands of distinct CDR3 sequences, around 20% of them singletons. Material for sequencing was blood. All receptors come from a man aged 25-45 years with Graves' ophthalmopathy.

The V call is TRBV6-2 or TRBV6-3, the J call TRBJ2-2, with 7 bases matching TRBD2. The CDR3 contains 14 residues. Germline V gene data show CDR1 as MNHEY and CDR2 as SVGEGT. V was pared by 7 bases and J by 7 bases, with 9 bases of the junction left unmatched. The CDR3 reads CASTDERDRGELFF. The CDR3 bases are TGTGCCAGCACCGACGAGCGGGATCGCGGGGAGCTGTTTTTT.

This clonotype appeared a few times. The chain recombines TRBV29-1 with TRBJ1-2; weak D call: TRBD1 (5 bases). Trimming cost V 1 base and J 8 bases, with 20 bases left between them. The CDR3 consists of 15 residues. Germline CDR1 SQVTM, CDR2 ANQGSEA. CDR3 sequence reads: CSVEVRLQTTGGYTF. DNA of the CDR3: TGCAGCGTTGAAGTACGACTCCAGACAACAGGCGGCTACACCTTC.

Ten or more counts support this clonotype. The genes are TRBV7-9 and TRBJ1-5; D might be TRBD1 (6 bases). There are 17 residues in the CDR3. V lost 1 base and J lost 5, with 18 bases in between. The germline gives CDR1 SEHNR, CDR2 FQNEAQ (reference sequence). CDR3: CASSLGTAIQEDQPQHF. CDR3 DNA: TGTGCCAGCAGCTTAGGGACAGCTATCCAAGAAGATCAGCCCCAGCATTTT.

This clonotype was seen repeatedly, ten times or more. This CDR3 is CSARRGGNEQFF. DNA of the CDR3: TGCAGTGCTAGGCGGGGGGGAAATGAGCAGTTCTTC. V usage is TRBV20-1 and J usage is TRBJ2-1; 9 nucleotides agree with TRBD2. CDR1 is DFQATT and CDR2 is SNEGSKA in the germline V gene (reference sequence). The CDR3 is 12 residues long. Losses at the gene ends were 3 bases for V and 7 bases for J; bases not matched to a gene: 1.

The chain uses TRBV20-1 and TRBJ1-5; D is perhaps TRBD1 (6 bases). Trimming stripped 0 bases from V and 6 bases from J, with 12 bases between. Germline-derived CDR1 and CDR2 are DFQATT and SNEGSKA (reference sequence). This CDR3 is built from 14 residues. CDR3 amino acids: CSARDRQGIQPQHF. CDR3 nucleotides: TGCAGTGCTAGAGACAGGCAGGGGATTCAGCCCCAGCATTTT.

J is TRBJ1-6 and V is TRBV18, with TRBD1 matching over 7 bases. Germline lookup yields CDR1 KGHSH and CDR2 LQKENI. With V trimmed by 6 bases and J by 5 bases, 4 bases remained unmatched. This CDR3 has 14 residues. CDR3 amino acids: CASSRDSNNSPLHF. In DNA, the CDR3 is TGTGCCAGCTCGCGGGACAGTAATAATTCACCCCTCCACTTT.

This chain connects TRBV6-1 to TRBJ2-1; D possibly corresponds to TRBD2 (5 bases). The V and J ends lost 1 base and 4 bases respectively, with 11 bases between them. CDR3 size: 15 residues. CDR1 is MNHNS and CDR2 is SASEGT in the germline V gene. The CDR3 loop reads CASSEGRASYNEQFF. The CDR3 DNA sequence: TGTGCCAGCAGTGAAGGGCGGGCCAGTTACAATGAGCAGTTCTTC.

This clonotype was seen ten or more times. The CDR3 DNA is TGCAGTGCTAGAGACGTCCTCACCGGGACAGGGGCCAATCAGCCCCAGCATTTT. It yields the protein CSARDVLTGTGANQPQHF. This chain connects TRBV20-1 to TRBJ1-5; 10 bases fit TRBD1. Germline values: CDR1 DFQATT, CDR2 SNEGSKA (reference sequence). The CDR3 has 18 residues. V lost 0 bases, J lost 3 bases, and 11 bases stayed unmatched.

This clonotype has just a few counts. The chain employs TRBV5-8 and TRBJ2-1, with 7 nucleotides matching TRBD2. The CDR3 totals 14 residues. Germline V gives CDR1 SGHTS, CDR2 YDEGEE. Trimming took 6 bases from V and 0 from J; bases not matched to a gene: 3. The CDR3 loop reads CASMGGSSYNEQFF. The CDR3 coding sequence is TGTGCCAGCATGGGCGGGAGCTCCTACAATGAGCAGTTCTTC.

A few counts support this clonotype. The V call is TRBV5-4, the J call TRBJ2-3, with D hard to call. V gave up 4 bases and J gave up 5 bases, with 17 bases separating them. Germline V gene lookup returns CDR1 SGHNT and CDR2 YYREEE (reference sequence). The CDR3 is made up of 15 amino acids. In DNA, the CDR3 is TGTGCCAGCAGCCCAGGATTAGCTAATGAAGATACGCAGTATTTT. Protein: CASSPGLANEDTQYF.

This clonotype was found a few times. V usage is TRBV4-1 and J usage is TRBJ2-7, with 7 bases fitting TRBD2. The trim removed 6 bases at V and 3 bases at J, leaving 8 bases unmatched. The CDR3 sequence is 14 residues long. The germline gives CDR1 MGHRA, CDR2 YSYEKL. As DNA, the CDR3 is TGCGCCAGCAGGGCTGGACTAGAAAGCTACGAGCAGTACTTC. Amino acid sequence: CASRAGLESYEQYF.

This clonotype was seen a handful of times. The chain has TRBV2 and TRBJ2-5; D is undetermined. CDR1 is SNHLY, CDR2 FYNNEI, per germline. V was shortened by 2 bases and J by 4 bases, with 11 bases between the two germline ends. CDR3 length equals 14 residues. The CDR3 reads CASSERATLETQYF. The CDR3 DNA follows: TGTGCCAGCAGTGAAAGGGCGACACTAGAGACCCAGTACTTC. Together with reference TRBV2 and TRBJ2-5, the CDR3 gives the full variable domain: EPEVTQTPSHQVTQMGQEVILRCVPISNHLYFYWYRQILGQKVEFLVSFYNNEISEKSEIFDDQFSVERPDGSNFTLKIRSTKLEDSAMYFCASSERATLETQYFGPGTRLLVL.

The J gene is TRBJ2-1, the V gene TRBV29-1; possibly TRBD1 for D (5 bases). Germline-derived CDR1 and CDR2 are SQVTM and ANQGSEA. The CDR3 runs 15 residues. V was shortened by 6 bases and J by 2 bases, with 17 bases between the two germline ends. The CDR3 region has the DNA TGCAGCGTACCATCACCCAGGGTGACCTACAATGAGCAGTTCTTC. It specifies CSVPSPRVTYNEQFF.

This chain uses TRBV14 with TRBJ1-1; D is unresolved. Germline CDR1 SGHDN, CDR2 FVKESK. The length of the CDR3 is 16 residues. Trimming cost V 1 base and J 1 base, with 13 bases left between them. The CDR3 DNA reads as TGTGCCAGCAGCCAAGCGGCGAAAGGCCGGAACACTGAAGCTTTCTTT. It specifies CASSQAAKGRNTEAFF.

A note on this clonotype: Since a much larger clone is just one base distant, this may be a read error. The chain is built from TRBV2 and TRBJ1-1; tentatively, D is TRBD1 (6 bases). This CDR3 has 14 residues. Germline CDR1 is SNHLY and CDR2 is FYNNEI. Written as DNA, the CDR3 is TGTGCGTCGGCCTTACCAGGGTGGGACACTGAAGCTCTCTTT. This codes for CASALPGWDTEALF.

The chain employs TRBV15 and TRBJ1-6, with 7 bases lining up with TRBD1. The junction had 1 base not matched to a gene; V was cut back by 3 bases and J by 8 bases. Germline CDR1 is LNHNV and CDR2 is YYDKDF (reference sequence). This CDR3 region has 13 residues. CDR3 coding DNA: TGTGCCACCAGCAGGGACAGGCATTCACCCCTCCACTTT. Protein sequence: CATSRDRHSPLHF.

The rearrangement links TRBV10-1 to TRBJ2-1; 8 nucleotides agree with TRBD1. CDR1 and CDR2 from the germline V gene are WNHNN and SYGVQD (reference sequence). Germline trimming cut 4 bases from V and 8 bases from J; bases unmatched to any gene: 10. The CDR3 has 15 amino acids. CDR3 sequence (DNA): TGCGCCAGCAGTGGGGGCGGGCAGGGGGCGTATGAGCAGTTCTTC. It is translated as CASSGGGQGAYEQFF.